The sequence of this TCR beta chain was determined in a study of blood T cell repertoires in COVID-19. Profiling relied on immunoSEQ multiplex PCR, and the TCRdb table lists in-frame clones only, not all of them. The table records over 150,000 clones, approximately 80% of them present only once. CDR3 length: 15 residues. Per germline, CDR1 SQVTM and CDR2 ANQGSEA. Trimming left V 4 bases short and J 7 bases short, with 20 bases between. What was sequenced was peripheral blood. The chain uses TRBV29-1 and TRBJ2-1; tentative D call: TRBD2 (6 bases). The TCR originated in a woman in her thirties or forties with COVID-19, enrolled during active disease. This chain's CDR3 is CSVVGPGRSENEQFF. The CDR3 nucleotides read TGCAGCGTTGTGGGGCCAGGGAGGAGTGAGAATGAGCAGTTCTTC.